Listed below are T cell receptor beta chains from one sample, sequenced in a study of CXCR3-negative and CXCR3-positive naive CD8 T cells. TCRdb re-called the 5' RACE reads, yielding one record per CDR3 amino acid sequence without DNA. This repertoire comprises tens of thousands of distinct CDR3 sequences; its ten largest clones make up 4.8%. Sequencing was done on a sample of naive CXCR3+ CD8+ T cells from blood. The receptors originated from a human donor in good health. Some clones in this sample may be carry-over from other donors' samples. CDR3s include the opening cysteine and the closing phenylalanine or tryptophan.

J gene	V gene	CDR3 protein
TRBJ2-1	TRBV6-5	CASSPRGSGTYNEQFF
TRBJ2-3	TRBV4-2	CASSQVRGGRGTDTQYF
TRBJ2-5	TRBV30	CAWSVSGGETQYF
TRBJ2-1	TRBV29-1	CSVLRLAESSYNEQFF
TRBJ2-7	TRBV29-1	CSVEGDRIYEQYF
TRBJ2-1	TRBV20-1	CSARDISADYNEQFF
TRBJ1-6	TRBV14	CAISFQVSGSPLHF
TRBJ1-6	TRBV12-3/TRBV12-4	CASSDSTGTISYNSPLHF
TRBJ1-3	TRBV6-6	CASSDNSGNTIYF
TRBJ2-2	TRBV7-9	CASSALEGVDTGELFF
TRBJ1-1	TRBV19	CASEQGRTEAFF
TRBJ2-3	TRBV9	CASSVESELAGPLDTQYF
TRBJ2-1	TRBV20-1	CSASLLAGEVIRPPRYNEQFF
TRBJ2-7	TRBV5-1	CASSSRDRPFYEQYF
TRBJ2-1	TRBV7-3	CASRLTGTGDNEQFF
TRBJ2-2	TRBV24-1	CATSDLGGTGELFF
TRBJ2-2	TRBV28	CASRSTGTILYTGELFF
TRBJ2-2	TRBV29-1	CSATGRFSAGELFF
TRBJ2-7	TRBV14	CASRQGLAGAYSYEQYF